This entry describes one T cell receptor (beta chain). This sample is part of a study of blood T cell repertoires in COVID-19. Study information: Sources were T cells, B-cell-depleted T cells, or PBMCs; the material itself was cDNA or gDNA.

The germline V and J ends were trimmed by 2 bases and 3 bases, with 8 bases remaining between them. CDR1 and CDR2 from the germline V gene are SGHRS and YFSETQ. The CDR3 contains 13 residues. Sequencing was performed with immunoSEQ multiplex PCR; in TCRdb, only in-frame clones are kept and a portion is missing. The data contain a few hundred thousand clones, roughly 90% of them seen just once; the ten biggest clones take up 11%. During active infection, Seattle patients enrolled and were then monitored through disease. The sample comprised peripheral blood. The source is a woman aged 25-40 years with COVID-19, enrolled during active disease. V is TRBV5-1 and J is TRBJ1-1; D possibly corresponds to TRBD1 (6 bases). The chain's CDR3 is CASSFRGHTEAFF. In nucleotides, the CDR3 is TGCGCCAGCAGCTTCAGGGGCCACACTGAAGCTTTCTTT.